These T cell receptor beta chains were read from a single sample in a study of blood T cell repertoires in COVID-19. Repertoires were generated with immunoSEQ multiplex PCR, while TCRdb's copy carries only in-frame clones and drops some. The sample includes 95,000 to 130,000 clones, just over 90% of them seen just once. The sequencing sample was made of peripheral blood. The receptors were gathered from a human donor with active COVID-19. The donor label of this sample is uncertain. The CDR3 runs from the conserved cysteine through the conserved F or W. The order of the fields is V gene, J gene, CDR3 protein.

v_gene: TRBV30
j_gene: TRBJ2-5
CDR3aa: CAWSARDYDLTQYF

v_gene: TRBV5-1
j_gene: TRBJ2-1
CDR3aa: CASSPGLAGGEQFF

v_gene: TRBV10-1
j_gene: TRBJ2-1
CDR3aa: CASSKGVAGLGEQFF

v_gene: TRBV2
j_gene: TRBJ2-1
CDR3aa: CASTPGASGGAGEQFF

v_gene: TRBV7-9
j_gene: TRBJ1-1
CDR3aa: CAGPGGAMNTEAFF

v_gene: TRBV10-2
j_gene: TRBJ1-2
CDR3aa: CASSEGQAHYGYTF

v_gene: TRBV30
j_gene: TRBJ1-3
CDR3aa: CAWSGGRGDFGNTIYF

v_gene: TRBV7-3
j_gene: TRBJ1-1
CDR3aa: CASSLVHGTGSTEAFF

v_gene: TRBV9
j_gene: TRBJ1-1
CDR3aa: CASSAGQGESVTEAFF

v_gene: TRBV7-9
j_gene: TRBJ2-3
CDR3aa: CASSLLAQGQDTQYF